This T cell receptor (beta chain) was sequenced in a study of blood T cell repertoires in COVID-19. Study-level background: The samples span acute and convalescent COVID-19 from the United States, Italy and Spain. T cells, B-cell-depleted T cells, or PBMCs provided the cDNA or gDNA that served as material.

In the original workflow: Reference gene primers were amplified, and this amplification served to estimate nucleated cell counts. Assay used: immunoSEQ multiplex PCR; TCRdb lists only in-frame clones, some missing. That table supplies the V and J calls and clone size; D and trimming were determined from the DNA. The data show about 81,000 clones, roughly 90% seen once. Sequencing was performed on peripheral blood. The sequence came from a man between 65 and 80 years old with active or convalescent COVID-19.

CDR3 in amino acids: CASSSDIYGYTF. DNA of the CDR3: TGTGCCAGCAGTTCCGACATCTATGGCTACACCTTC. This rearrangement joins TRBV6-6 to TRBJ1-2; no reliable D call. Deletions cut 4 bases from V and 4 bases from J, with 7 bases between. From germline, CDR1 is MNHNY and CDR2 SVGAGI (reference sequence). The CDR3 covers 12 residues.